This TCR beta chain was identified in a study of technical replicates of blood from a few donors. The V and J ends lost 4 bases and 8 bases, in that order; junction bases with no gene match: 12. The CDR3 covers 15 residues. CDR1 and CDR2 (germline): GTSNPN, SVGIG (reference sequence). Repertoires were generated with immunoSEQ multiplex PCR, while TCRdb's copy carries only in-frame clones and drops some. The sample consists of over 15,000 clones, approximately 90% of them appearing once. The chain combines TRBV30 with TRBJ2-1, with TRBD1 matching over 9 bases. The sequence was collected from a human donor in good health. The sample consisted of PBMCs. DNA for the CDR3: TGTGCCTGGAAGGACCCGGGACAGGGACGATATGAGCAGTTCTTC. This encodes CAWKDPGQGRYEQFF.